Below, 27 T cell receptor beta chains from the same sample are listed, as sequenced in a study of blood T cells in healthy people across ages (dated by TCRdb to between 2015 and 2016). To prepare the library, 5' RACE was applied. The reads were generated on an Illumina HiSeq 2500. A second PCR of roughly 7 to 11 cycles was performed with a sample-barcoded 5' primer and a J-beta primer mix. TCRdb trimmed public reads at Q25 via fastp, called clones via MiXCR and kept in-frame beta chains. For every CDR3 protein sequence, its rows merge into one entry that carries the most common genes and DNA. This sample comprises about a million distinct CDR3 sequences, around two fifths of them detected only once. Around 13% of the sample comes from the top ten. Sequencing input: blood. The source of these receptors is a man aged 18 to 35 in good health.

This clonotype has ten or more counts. CDR3 region: CASSQDMNTEAFF. The CDR3 coding sequence is TGTGCCAGCAGCCAGGACATGAACACTGAAGCTTTCTTT. V and J are TRBV7-6 and TRBJ1-1; tentative D call: TRBD1 (5 bases). The ends were cut back, 5 bases at V and 0 bases at J, with 7 bases in the middle. Germline CDR1 reads SGHVS; CDR2 reads FNYEAQ. The CDR3 extends over 13 amino acids.

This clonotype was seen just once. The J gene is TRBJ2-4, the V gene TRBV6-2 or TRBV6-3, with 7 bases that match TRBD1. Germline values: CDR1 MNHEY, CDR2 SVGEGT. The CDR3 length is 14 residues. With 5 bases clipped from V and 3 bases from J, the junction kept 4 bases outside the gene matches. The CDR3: CASSGTAVKNIQYF. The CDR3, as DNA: TGTGCCAGCAGTGGGACAGCGGTCAAAAACATTCAGTACTTC.

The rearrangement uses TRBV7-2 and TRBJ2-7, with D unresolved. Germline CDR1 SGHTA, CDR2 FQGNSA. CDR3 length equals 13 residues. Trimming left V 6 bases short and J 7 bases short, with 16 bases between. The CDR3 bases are TGTGCCAGCAGTAACCCTTTGAGGCATGAGCAGTACTTC. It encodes CASSNPLRHEQYF.

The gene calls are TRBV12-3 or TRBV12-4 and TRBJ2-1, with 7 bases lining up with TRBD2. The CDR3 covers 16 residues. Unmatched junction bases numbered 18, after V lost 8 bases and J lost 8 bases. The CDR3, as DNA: TGTGCCAGCCTCCCCACCGGGAGGACTATTAACGATGAGCAGTTCTTC. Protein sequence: CASLPTGRTINDEQFF.

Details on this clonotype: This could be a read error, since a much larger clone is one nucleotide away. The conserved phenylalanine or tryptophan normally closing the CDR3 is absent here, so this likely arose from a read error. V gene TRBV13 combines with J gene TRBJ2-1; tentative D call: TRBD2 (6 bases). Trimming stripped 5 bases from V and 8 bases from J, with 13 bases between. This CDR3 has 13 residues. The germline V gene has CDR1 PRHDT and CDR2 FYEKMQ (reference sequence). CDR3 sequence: CASSGTHEDEQFS. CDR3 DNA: TGTGCCAGCAGCGGGACTCACGAAGATGAGCAGTTCTCC.

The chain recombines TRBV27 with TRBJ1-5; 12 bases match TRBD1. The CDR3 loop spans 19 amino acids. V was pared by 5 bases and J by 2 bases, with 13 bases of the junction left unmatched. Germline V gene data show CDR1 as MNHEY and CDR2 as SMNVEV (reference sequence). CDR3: CASSALPGTGGRGNQPQHF. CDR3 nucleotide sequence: TGTGCCAGCAGTGCCTTACCCGGGACAGGGGGCAGGGGCAATCAGCCCCAGCATTTT.

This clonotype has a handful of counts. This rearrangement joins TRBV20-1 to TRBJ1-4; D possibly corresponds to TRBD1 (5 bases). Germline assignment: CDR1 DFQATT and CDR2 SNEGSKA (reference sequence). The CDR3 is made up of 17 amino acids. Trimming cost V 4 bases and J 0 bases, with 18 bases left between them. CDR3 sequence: CSAMGGALISTNEKLFF. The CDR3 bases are TGCAGTGCTATGGGAGGGGCCTTAATTTCAACTAATGAAAAACTGTTTTTT.

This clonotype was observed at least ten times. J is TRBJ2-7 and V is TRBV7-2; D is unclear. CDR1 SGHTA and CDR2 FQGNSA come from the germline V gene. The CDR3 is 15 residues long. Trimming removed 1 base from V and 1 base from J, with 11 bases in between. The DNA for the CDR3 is TGTGCCAGCAGCTTAGTCTGGGATCGATCCTACGAGCAGTACTTC. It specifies CASSLVWDRSYEQYF.

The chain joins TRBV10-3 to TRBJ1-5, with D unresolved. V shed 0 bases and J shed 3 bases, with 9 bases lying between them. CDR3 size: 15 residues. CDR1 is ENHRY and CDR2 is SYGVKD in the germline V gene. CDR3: CAISESGEYNQPQHF. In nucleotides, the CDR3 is TGTGCCATCAGTGAGTCCGGGGAATACAATCAGCCCCAGCATTTT.

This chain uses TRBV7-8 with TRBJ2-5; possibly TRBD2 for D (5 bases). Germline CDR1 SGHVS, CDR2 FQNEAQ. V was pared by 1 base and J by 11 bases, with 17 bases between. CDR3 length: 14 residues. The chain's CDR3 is CASSLEVSGNEQYF. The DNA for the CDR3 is TGTGCCAGCAGCTTAGAGGTTTCGGGGAATGAGCAGTACTTC.

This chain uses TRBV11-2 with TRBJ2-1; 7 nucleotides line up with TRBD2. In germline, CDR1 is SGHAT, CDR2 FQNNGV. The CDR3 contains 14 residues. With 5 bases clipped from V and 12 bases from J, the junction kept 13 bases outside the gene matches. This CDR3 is CASSRNSGTTGQFF. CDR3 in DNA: TGTGCCAGCAGCCGCAATTCCGGGACTACGGGGCAGTTCTTC.

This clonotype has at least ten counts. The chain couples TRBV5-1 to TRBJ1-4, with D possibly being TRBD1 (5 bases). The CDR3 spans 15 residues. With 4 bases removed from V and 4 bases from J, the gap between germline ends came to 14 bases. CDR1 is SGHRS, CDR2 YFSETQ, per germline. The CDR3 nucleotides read TGCGCCAGCAGCCCCCAGGGACGTAATAATGAAAAACTGTTTTTT. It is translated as CASSPQGRNNEKLFF.

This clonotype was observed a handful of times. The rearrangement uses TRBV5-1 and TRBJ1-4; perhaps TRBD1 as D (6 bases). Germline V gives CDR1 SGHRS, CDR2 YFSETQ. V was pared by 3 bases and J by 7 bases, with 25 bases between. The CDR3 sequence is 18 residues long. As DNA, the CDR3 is TGCGCCAGCAGCTCGGTTGGGACAAGGGCTTCATGGGGTGAAAAACTGTTTTTT. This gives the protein CASSSVGTRASWGEKLFF.

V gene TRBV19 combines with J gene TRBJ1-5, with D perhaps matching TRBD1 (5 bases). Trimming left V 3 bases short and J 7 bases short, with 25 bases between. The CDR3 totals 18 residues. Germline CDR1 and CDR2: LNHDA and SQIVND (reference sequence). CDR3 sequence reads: CASSMASGGPYSDQPQHF. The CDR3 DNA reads TGTGCCAGTAGTATGGCCAGTGGGGGACCTTATAGCGACCAGCCCCAGCATTTT.

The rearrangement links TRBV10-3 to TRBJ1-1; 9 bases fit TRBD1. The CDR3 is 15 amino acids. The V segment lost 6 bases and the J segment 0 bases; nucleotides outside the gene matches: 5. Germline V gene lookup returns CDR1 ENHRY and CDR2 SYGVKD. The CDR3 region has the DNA TGTGCCATCAGGACAGGGGGACTCATGAACACTGAAGCTTTCTTT. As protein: CAIRTGGLMNTEAFF.

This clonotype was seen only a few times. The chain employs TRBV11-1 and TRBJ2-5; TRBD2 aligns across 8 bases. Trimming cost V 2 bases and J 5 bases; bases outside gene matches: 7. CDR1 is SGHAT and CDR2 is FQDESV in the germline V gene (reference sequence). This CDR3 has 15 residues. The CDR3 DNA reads TGTGCCAGCAGCTTATGGGTAGCGGGGAAGGAGACCCAGTACTTC. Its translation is CASSLWVAGKETQYF.

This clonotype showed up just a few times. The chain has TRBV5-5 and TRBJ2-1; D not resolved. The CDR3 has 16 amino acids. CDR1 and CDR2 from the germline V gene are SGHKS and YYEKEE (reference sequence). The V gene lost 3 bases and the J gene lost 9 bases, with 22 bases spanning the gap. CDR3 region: CASSSDPSSYSGEQFF. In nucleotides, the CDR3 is TGTGCCAGCAGCTCGGACCCGTCTTCTTACTCTGGTGAGCAGTTCTTC.

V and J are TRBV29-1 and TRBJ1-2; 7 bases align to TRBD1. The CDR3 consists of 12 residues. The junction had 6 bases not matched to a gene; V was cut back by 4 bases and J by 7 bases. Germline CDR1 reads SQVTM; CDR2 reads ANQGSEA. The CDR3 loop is CSVATGVGGYTF. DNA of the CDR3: TGCAGCGTTGCTACAGGGGTCGGTGGCTACACCTTC.

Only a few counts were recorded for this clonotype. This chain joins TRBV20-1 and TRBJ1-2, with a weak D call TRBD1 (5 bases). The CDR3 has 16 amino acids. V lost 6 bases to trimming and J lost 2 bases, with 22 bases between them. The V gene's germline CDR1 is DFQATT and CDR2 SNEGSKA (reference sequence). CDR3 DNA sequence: TGCAGTGCAAGTACAAGAGGGGCAGGGAGGAACTATGGCTACACCTTC. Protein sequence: CSASTRGAGRNYGYTF.

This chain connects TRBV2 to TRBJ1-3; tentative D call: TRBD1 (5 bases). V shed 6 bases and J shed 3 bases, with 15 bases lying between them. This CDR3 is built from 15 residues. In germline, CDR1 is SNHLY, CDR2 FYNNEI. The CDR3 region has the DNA TGTGCCAGCAGACCAGGCAGGGAGCGTGGAAACACCATATATTTT. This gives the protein CASRPGRERGNTIYF. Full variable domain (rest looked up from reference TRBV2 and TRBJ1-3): EPEVTQTPSHQVTQMGQEVILRCVPISNHLYFYWYRQILGQKVEFLVSFYNNEISEKSEIFDDQFSVERPDGSNFTLKIRSTKLEDSAMYFCASRPGRERGNTIYFGEGSWLTVV.

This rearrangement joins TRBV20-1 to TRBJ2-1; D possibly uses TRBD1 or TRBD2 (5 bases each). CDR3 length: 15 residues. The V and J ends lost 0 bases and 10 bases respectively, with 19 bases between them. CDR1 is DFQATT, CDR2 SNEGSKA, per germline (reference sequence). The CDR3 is CSARDEEGPSYEQFF. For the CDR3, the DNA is TGCAGTGCTAGAGATGAAGAGGGACCCTCCTACGAGCAGTTCTTC.

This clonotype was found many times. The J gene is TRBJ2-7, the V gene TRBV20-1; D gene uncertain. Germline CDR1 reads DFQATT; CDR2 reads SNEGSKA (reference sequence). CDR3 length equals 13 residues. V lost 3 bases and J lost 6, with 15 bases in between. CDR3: CSARMTAASEQYF. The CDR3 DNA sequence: TGCAGTGCTAGGATGACTGCAGCTTCCGAGCAGTACTTC.

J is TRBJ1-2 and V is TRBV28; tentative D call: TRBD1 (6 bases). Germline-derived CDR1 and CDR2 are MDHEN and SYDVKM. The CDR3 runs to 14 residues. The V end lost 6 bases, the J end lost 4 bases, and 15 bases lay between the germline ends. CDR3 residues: CASSQQGLGYGYTF. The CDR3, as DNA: TGTGCCAGCAGCCAGCAGGGGTTAGGCTATGGCTACACCTTC.

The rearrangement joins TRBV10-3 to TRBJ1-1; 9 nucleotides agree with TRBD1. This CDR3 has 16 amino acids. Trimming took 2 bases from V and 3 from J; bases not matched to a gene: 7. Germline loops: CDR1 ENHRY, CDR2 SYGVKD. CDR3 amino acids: CAISEGQGRQDTEAFF. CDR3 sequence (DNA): TGTGCCATCAGTGAGGGACAGGGGAGGCAGGACACTGAAGCTTTCTTT.

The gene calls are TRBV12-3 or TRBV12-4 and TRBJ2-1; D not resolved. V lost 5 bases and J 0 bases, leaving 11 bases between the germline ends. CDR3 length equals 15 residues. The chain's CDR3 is CASSPRSSSYNEQFF. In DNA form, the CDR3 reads TGTGCCAGCAGTCCCCGTTCCAGCTCCTACAATGAGCAGTTCTTC.

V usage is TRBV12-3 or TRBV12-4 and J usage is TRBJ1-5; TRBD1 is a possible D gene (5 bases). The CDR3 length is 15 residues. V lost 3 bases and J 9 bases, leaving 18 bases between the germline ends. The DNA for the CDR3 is TGTGCCAGCAGTTTCGGTGCGGGGGAAGGTGCGCCCCAGCATTTT. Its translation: CASSFGAGEGAPQHF.

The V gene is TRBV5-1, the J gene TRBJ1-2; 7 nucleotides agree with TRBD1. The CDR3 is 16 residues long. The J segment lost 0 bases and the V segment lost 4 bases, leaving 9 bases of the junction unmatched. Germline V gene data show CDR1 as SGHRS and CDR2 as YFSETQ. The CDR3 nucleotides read TGCGCCAGCAGCCCCGGGACAGTACATTCTAACTATGGCTACACCTTC. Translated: CASSPGTVHSNYGYTF. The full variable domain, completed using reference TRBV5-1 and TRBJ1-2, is KAGVTQTPRYLIKTRGQQVTLSCSPISGHRSVSWYQQTPGQGLQFLFEYFSETQRNKGNFPGRFSGRQFSNSRSEMNVSTLELGDSALYLCASSPGTVHSNYGYTFGSGTRLTVV.